Listed below are T cell receptor beta chains from one sample, sequenced in a study of CD8 T cells in ankylosing spondylitis. One entry per CDR3 protein results from TCRdb running MiXCR on the 5' RACE reads. Of fewer than 200,000 distinct CDR3 sequences in the sample, 18% were seen once. Sequences were obtained from blood, either unsorted or a sorted T cell fraction (not recorded which). These receptor sequences come from a male donor under 30 with ankylosing spondylitis or in good health (not recorded which). Both conserved end residues are part of each CDR3. The order of the fields is CDR3 protein, CDR3 DNA, D gene, V gene, clone size, J gene. A D gene is named only where the DNA matches it firmly. Clone size is shown for a subset of rows, as once, few, many or a class of expanded clone.

CDR3aa: CASSFEASGRVSSYNEQFF; CDR3nt: TGTGCCAGCAGCTTTGAGGCTAGCGGGAGGGTGAGCTCCTACAATGAGCAGTTCTTC; d_gene: TRBD2; v_gene: TRBV11-2; abundance: -; j_gene: TRBJ2-1
CDR3aa: CASSVGQTSYNEQFF; CDR3nt: TGTGCCAGCAGCGTGGGGCAGACCTCCTACAATGAGCAGTTCTTC; d_gene: -; v_gene: TRBV9; abundance: once; j_gene: TRBJ2-1
CDR3aa: CASSPDRVYTGELFF; CDR3nt: TGTGCCAGCAGCCCGGACAGGGTTTACACCGGGGAGCTGTTTTTT; d_gene: TRBD1; v_gene: TRBV7-9; abundance: -; j_gene: TRBJ2-2
CDR3aa: CSARGVTVTYEQYF; CDR3nt: TGCAGTGCTAGAGGAGTAACAGTTACCTACGAGCAGTACTTC; d_gene: -; v_gene: TRBV20-1; abundance: -; j_gene: TRBJ2-7
CDR3aa: CASSARPGQGTDTQYF; CDR3nt: TGTGCCAGCAGCGCGCGCCCGGGACAGGGCACAGATACGCAGTATTTT; d_gene: TRBD1; v_gene: TRBV9; abundance: many; j_gene: TRBJ2-3
CDR3aa: CASSRTPSGTSGISSYNEQFF; CDR3nt: TGCGCCAGCAGCCGAACCCCAAGCGGGACTAGCGGCATAAGCTCCTACAATGAGCAGTTCTTC; d_gene: TRBD2; v_gene: TRBV5-1; abundance: many; j_gene: TRBJ2-1
CDR3aa: CASSIAGGPGLSDTQYF; CDR3nt: TGTGCCAGCAGTATAGCGGGAGGGCCGGGTCTCTCAGATACGCAGTATTTT; d_gene: TRBD2; v_gene: TRBV6-6; abundance: many; j_gene: TRBJ2-3
CDR3aa: CASSQPRGMVAHEQFF; CDR3nt: TGCGCCAGCAGCCAACCCAGGGGGATGGTCGCACATGAGCAGTTCTTC; d_gene: TRBD1; v_gene: TRBV4-1; abundance: many; j_gene: TRBJ2-1
CDR3aa: CSVKPLSGNTIYF; CDR3nt: TGCAGCGTTAAGCCGCTTTCTGGAAACACCATATATTTT; d_gene: -; v_gene: TRBV29-1; abundance: -; j_gene: TRBJ1-3
CDR3aa: CSASGQNQETQYF; CDR3nt: TGCAGTGCTAGTGGGCAGAACCAAGAGACCCAGTACTTC; d_gene: -; v_gene: TRBV20-1; abundance: many; j_gene: TRBJ2-5
CDR3aa: CSARDTGTATDTQYF; CDR3nt: TGCAGTGCTAGAGATACCGGGACAGCCACAGATACGCAGTATTTT; d_gene: TRBD1; v_gene: TRBV20-1; abundance: -; j_gene: TRBJ2-3
CDR3aa: CASSPGVSGANVLTF; CDR3nt: TGTGCCAGCAGTCCAGGGGTCTCTGGGGCCAACGTCCTGACTTTC; d_gene: -; v_gene: TRBV12-3/TRBV12-4; abundance: many; j_gene: TRBJ2-6
CDR3aa: CASGLVQGGPDTQYF; CDR3nt: TGTGCTAGTGGTTTGGTACAGGGAGGACCAGATACGCAGTATTTT; d_gene: -; v_gene: TRBV12-5; abundance: -; j_gene: TRBJ2-3
CDR3aa: CASSYGREGEQFF; CDR3nt: TGTGCCAGCAGTTACGGGAGGGAGGGTGAGCAGTTCTTC; d_gene: TRBD2; v_gene: TRBV12-3/TRBV12-4; abundance: many; j_gene: TRBJ2-1
CDR3aa: CASSPTGSSYEQYF; CDR3nt: TGTGCCAGCAGTCCGACAGGGAGCTCCTACGAGCAGTACTTC; d_gene: TRBD1; v_gene: TRBV12-3/TRBV12-4; abundance: many; j_gene: TRBJ2-7
CDR3aa: CASTQVNGQPQHF; CDR3nt: TGTGCCAGCACCCAAGTTAATGGTCAGCCCCAGCATTTT; d_gene: -; v_gene: TRBV6-2/TRBV6-3; abundance: -; j_gene: TRBJ1-5
CDR3aa: CASRRFLNEQFF; CDR3nt: TGTGCCAGCCGGAGGTTTCTCAATGAGCAGTTCTTC; d_gene: -; v_gene: TRBV27; abundance: many; j_gene: TRBJ2-1
CDR3aa: CASSPRDSGRAGDTQYF; CDR3nt: TGTGCCAGCAGCCCCAGGGATAGCGGGAGAGCAGGAGATACGCAGTATTTT; d_gene: TRBD2; v_gene: TRBV7-8; abundance: few; j_gene: TRBJ2-3
CDR3aa: CASSKGQNTDTQYF; CDR3nt: TGCGCCAGCAGCAAAGGACAGAACACAGATACGCAGTATTTT; d_gene: -; v_gene: TRBV5-1; abundance: -; j_gene: TRBJ2-3
CDR3aa: CAISVGLSYEQYF; CDR3nt: TGTGCCATCAGTGTGGGACTATCCTACGAGCAGTACTTC; d_gene: TRBD2; v_gene: TRBV10-3; abundance: once; j_gene: TRBJ2-7
CDR3aa: CASSLLAGATDTQYF; CDR3nt: TGTGCCAGCAGCTTACTAGCGGGCGCCACAGATACGCAGTATTTT; d_gene: TRBD2; v_gene: TRBV7-9; abundance: -; j_gene: TRBJ2-3
CDR3aa: CASSTSGRARSYNEQFF; CDR3nt: TGTGCCAGCTCTACTAGCGGGAGGGCCAGGTCCTACAATGAGCAGTTCTTC; d_gene: TRBD2; v_gene: TRBV6-2/TRBV6-3; abundance: many; j_gene: TRBJ2-1
CDR3aa: CASSLWGQGSEWQFF; CDR3nt: TGTGCCAGCAGTTTATGGGGACAGGGGTCAGAGTGGCAGTTCTTC; d_gene: TRBD1; v_gene: TRBV12-3/TRBV12-4; abundance: many; j_gene: TRBJ2-1
CDR3aa: CASSPTMGRDGYTF; CDR3nt: TGTGCCAGCAGTCCGACTATGGGTCGGGATGGCTACACCTTC; d_gene: -; v_gene: TRBV12-3/TRBV12-4; abundance: many; j_gene: TRBJ1-2
CDR3aa: CASSLTVLAGGSYNEQFF; CDR3nt: TGTGCCAGCAGCTTAACAGTACTAGCGGGAGGCTCCTACAATGAGCAGTTCTTC; d_gene: TRBD2; v_gene: TRBV5-5; abundance: -; j_gene: TRBJ2-1
CDR3aa: CASSPGTGVQPQHF; CDR3nt: TGTGCCAGCAGTCCGGGGACAGGGGTGCAGCCCCAGCATTTT; d_gene: TRBD1; v_gene: TRBV6-2/TRBV6-3; abundance: -; j_gene: TRBJ1-5
CDR3aa: CASSQEGTGSSYGYTF; CDR3nt: TGCGCCAGCAGCCAAGAGGGGACAGGCTCCAGCTATGGCTACACCTTC; d_gene: TRBD1; v_gene: TRBV4-1; abundance: -; j_gene: TRBJ1-2
CDR3aa: CSASGRVAKNIQYF; CDR3nt: TGCAGTGCTAGCGGGAGGGTAGCCAAAAACATTCAGTACTTC; d_gene: TRBD2; v_gene: TRBV20-1; abundance: -; j_gene: TRBJ2-4
CDR3aa: CASSPTNPETVNTEAFF; CDR3nt: TGTGCCAGCAGCCCTACCAACCCCGAAACAGTGAACACTGAAGCTTTCTTT; d_gene: -; v_gene: TRBV7-8; abundance: -; j_gene: TRBJ1-1
CDR3aa: CASSSRGQRGYGYTF; CDR3nt: TGTGCCAGTAGTTCACGTGGGCAGCGCGGCTATGGCTACACCTTC; d_gene: -; v_gene: TRBV19; abundance: -; j_gene: TRBJ1-2
CDR3aa: CASSLEVSGSYEQYF; CDR3nt: TGCGCCAGCAGCTTGGAGGTTAGCGGGAGTTACGAGCAGTACTTC; d_gene: TRBD2; v_gene: TRBV5-1; abundance: many; j_gene: TRBJ2-7
CDR3aa: CASSQRGVNTEAFF; CDR3nt: TGTGCCAGCAGCCAACGGGGCGTGAACACTGAAGCTTTCTTT; d_gene: -; v_gene: TRBV3-1; abundance: many; j_gene: TRBJ1-1
CDR3aa: CASSLGGLAGGTNEQFF; CDR3nt: TGTGCCAGCAGCTTGGGAGGACTAGCGGGGGGGACCAATGAGCAGTTCTTC; d_gene: TRBD2; v_gene: TRBV7-9; abundance: many; j_gene: TRBJ2-1
CDR3aa: CASSLDRQAQETQYF; CDR3nt: TGTGCCAGCAGCCTCGATCGACAGGCTCAAGAGACCCAGTACTTC; d_gene: -; v_gene: TRBV7-9; abundance: many; j_gene: TRBJ2-5
CDR3aa: CASSYSGGNYGYTF; CDR3nt: TGTGCCAGCAGTTACTCTGGTGGAAACTATGGCTACACCTTC; d_gene: -; v_gene: TRBV6-2/TRBV6-3; abundance: many; j_gene: TRBJ1-2
CDR3aa: CASSQFLSHRGYNEQFF; CDR3nt: TGTGCCAGCAGCCAATTCTTGTCACACAGGGGATACAATGAGCAGTTCTTC; d_gene: TRBD1; v_gene: TRBV14; abundance: many; j_gene: TRBJ2-1
CDR3aa: CASSLVQGTTQYF; CDR3nt: TGCGCCAGCAGCTTAGTACAGGGCACTACGCAGTATTTT; d_gene: -; v_gene: TRBV5-1; abundance: few; j_gene: TRBJ2-3
CDR3aa: CASSLGGGFTQYF; CDR3nt: TGTGCCAGCAGCTTGGGAGGGGGATTTACCCAGTACTTC; d_gene: -; v_gene: TRBV7-2; abundance: many; j_gene: TRBJ2-5
CDR3aa: CATSRTGDSGNTIYF; CDR3nt: TGTGCCACCAGCAGAACCGGAGACTCTGGAAACACCATATATTTT; d_gene: -; v_gene: TRBV15; abundance: -; j_gene: TRBJ1-3
CDR3aa: CASSVGGMAEQFF; CDR3nt: TGTGCCAGCAGCGTAGGGGGGATGGCTGAGCAGTTCTTC; d_gene: -; v_gene: TRBV7-9; abundance: few; j_gene: TRBJ2-1
CDR3aa: CASSSPRGTLANEQFF; CDR3nt: TGTGCCAGCAGTTCCCCAAGGGGGACTCTGGCCAATGAGCAGTTCTTC; d_gene: -; v_gene: TRBV28; abundance: many; j_gene: TRBJ2-1
CDR3aa: CAWSWGNTEAFF; CDR3nt: TGTGCCTGGAGCTGGGGGAACACTGAAGCTTTCTTT; d_gene: -; v_gene: TRBV30; abundance: many; j_gene: TRBJ1-1
CDR3aa: CASSQVSSGEQYF; CDR3nt: TGTGCCAGCAGCCAAGTGTCGTCCGGAGAGCAGTACTTC; d_gene: -; v_gene: TRBV3-1; abundance: many; j_gene: TRBJ2-7
CDR3aa: CASRLAGKDSPLHF; CDR3nt: TGTGCCAGCAGACTGGCCGGGAAGGATTCACCCCTCCACTTT; d_gene: -; v_gene: TRBV27; abundance: many; j_gene: TRBJ1-6
CDR3aa: CASSVEASGNIQYF; CDR3nt: TGTGCCAGCAGCGTAGAGGCTAGTGGAAACATTCAGTACTTC; d_gene: -; v_gene: TRBV9; abundance: many; j_gene: TRBJ2-4
CDR3aa: CAWSVGGNIQYF; CDR3nt: TGTGCCTGGAGTGTAGGAGGGAACATTCAGTACTTC; d_gene: -; v_gene: TRBV30; abundance: -; j_gene: TRBJ2-4
CDR3aa: CASSIGTLVYF; CDR3nt: TGTGCCAGCAGCATCGGGACACTGGTGTACTTC; d_gene: -; v_gene: TRBV5-6; abundance: many; j_gene: TRBJ2-7
CDR3aa: CASSHLTSGYEQFF; CDR3nt: TGTGCCAGCAGCCATCTCACTAGCGGTTACGAGCAGTTCTTC; d_gene: TRBD2; v_gene: TRBV3-1; abundance: -; j_gene: TRBJ2-1
CDR3aa: CASSLQEGDTQYF; CDR3nt: TGTGCCAGCAGCCTACAGGAGGGAGATACGCAGTATTTT; d_gene: -; v_gene: TRBV5-8; abundance: many; j_gene: TRBJ2-3
CDR3aa: CATRLAGELFF; CDR3nt: TGTGCCACCAGATTAGCCGGGGAGCTGTTTTTT; d_gene: -; v_gene: TRBV15; abundance: many; j_gene: TRBJ2-2
CDR3aa: CASSTGTVSTDTQYF; CDR3nt: TGTGCCAGCAGCACCGGGACAGTCAGCACAGATACGCAGTATTTT; d_gene: TRBD1; v_gene: TRBV25-1; abundance: -; j_gene: TRBJ2-3
CDR3aa: CASSVWGYLLSGANVLTF; CDR3nt: TGTGCCAGCAGCGTATGGGGGTACCTACTCTCTGGGGCCAACGTCCTGACTTTC; d_gene: -; v_gene: TRBV9; abundance: many; j_gene: TRBJ2-6
CDR3aa: CATSREGRTGELFF; CDR3nt: TGTGCCACCAGCAGAGAGGGGCGGACCGGGGAGCTGTTTTTT; d_gene: -; v_gene: TRBV15; abundance: -; j_gene: TRBJ2-2
CDR3aa: CSASSRAGHSNQPQHF; CDR3nt: TGCAGTGCTAGTTCCAGGGCAGGACATAGCAATCAGCCCCAGCATTTT; d_gene: -; v_gene: TRBV20-1; abundance: many; j_gene: TRBJ1-5
CDR3aa: CATSDRTGENTGELFF; CDR3nt: TGTGCCACCAGTGACCGGACAGGGGAAAACACCGGGGAGCTGTTTTTT; d_gene: TRBD1; v_gene: TRBV24-1; abundance: many; j_gene: TRBJ2-2